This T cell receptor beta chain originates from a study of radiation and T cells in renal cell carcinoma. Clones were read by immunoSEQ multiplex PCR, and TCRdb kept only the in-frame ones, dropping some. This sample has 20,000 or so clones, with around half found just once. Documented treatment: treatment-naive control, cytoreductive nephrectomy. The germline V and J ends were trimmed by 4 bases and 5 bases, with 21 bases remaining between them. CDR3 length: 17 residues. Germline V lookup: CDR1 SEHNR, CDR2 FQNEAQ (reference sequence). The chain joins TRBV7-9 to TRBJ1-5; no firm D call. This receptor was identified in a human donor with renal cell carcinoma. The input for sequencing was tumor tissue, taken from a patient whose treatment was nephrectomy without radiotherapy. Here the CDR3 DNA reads TGTGCCAGCAGCTCAACCCTAGCGGGTCCGACGTATCAGCCCCAGCATTTT. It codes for CASSSTLAGPTYQPQHF.